What follows describes a single TCR beta chain. Antigen unknown. Separate from the approximately 670-subject first cohort, the roughly 120-subject validation cohort was the one that the donors belonged to. This record belongs to a study of cytomegalovirus exposure and HLA in healthy donors. Whole-study findings and limits: It was fewer than 200 TCR beta chains that were listed as cytomegalovirus-associated. Later, an analysis found that TCR clusters from the first cohort tended to co-occur in the 130 or so validation repertoires.

V lost 4 bases to trimming and J lost 0 bases; unmatched junction nucleotides: 10. Germline CDR1 reads SGHRS; CDR2 reads YFSETQ. The CDR3 is made up of 17 amino acids. Measured with immunoSEQ multiplex PCR; TCRdb has only the in-frame clones, and not every one. Found here are about 50,000 clones, 90% to 95% of them singletons; the top ten hold over 0.95%. Sequenced sample: PBMCs. This clonotype was obtained from a man younger than 35 in good health and CMV-seronegative. The rearrangement uses TRBV5-1 and TRBJ2-3, with 8 bases identical to TRBD2. In DNA, the CDR3 is TGCGCCAGCAGCAAGCTTCGAGCGGGAGATAGCACAGATACGCAGTATTTT. Its translation is CASSKLRAGDSTDTQYF.